The clone carrying this T cell receptor beta chain was seen only a few times. The CDR3 length is 16 residues. The V gene's germline CDR1 is SGHVS and CDR2 FQNEAQ. V lost 0 bases and J 1 base, leaving 10 bases between the germline ends. The data derive from a study of response to subunit inactivated influenza vaccine. TCRdb re-derived calls from the RT-PCR reads in MiXCR, one entry per CDR3 protein. The sample has almost 600,000 distinct CDR3 sequences, 13% to 15% seen once. V usage is TRBV7-8 and J usage is TRBJ2-1, with D perhaps TRBD1 or TRBD2 (5 bases each). This receptor was taken from a man aged 50 to 59 who received an inactivated influenza vaccine. This material consisted of PBMCs from blood, taken 12 days after vaccination. This CDR3 is CASSLAGERSYNEQFF. As DNA, the CDR3 is TGTGCCAGCAGCTTAGCGGGGGAGAGGTCCTACAATGAGCAGTTCTTC.